Listed below are T cell receptor beta chains from one sample, sequenced in a study of breast tumors, draining lymph nodes, adjacent tissues. TCRdb itself ran the multiplex PCR reads through MiXCR, one entry per CDR3 protein. The sample consists of 60,000 to 65,000 distinct CDR3 sequences, around 52% of them appearing once. Sequenced input: breast tumor tissue. These receptors originate from a female donor with breast cancer. Some clones in this sample may be carry-over from other donors' samples. Each CDR3 is given with its conserved first and last residue. D genes are given only for firm matches. Clone size is stated in some rows and not others, as once, few, many or a class when expanded.

. | TRBJ2-3 | TRBV5-1 | 15 | many | . | CASSILAVREGTQYF
. | TRBJ2-7 | TRBV29-1 | 12 | . | TGCAGCGTTGAGGAGGGGCCCTACGAGCAGTACTTC | CSVEEGPYEQYF
. | TRBJ2-5 | TRBV7-9 | 12 | . | TGTGCCAGCAGCTTCCCATTAGAGACCCAGTACTTC | CASSFPLETQYF
TRBD2 | TRBJ2-3 | TRBV7-9 | 15 | . | TGTGCCAGCAGCTTCGCTAGCGGTAGCACAGATACGCAGTATTTT | CASSFASGSTDTQYF
. | TRBJ2-5 | TRBV2 | 15 | . | TGTGCCAGCAGTGAAACTCGCAGGGGAGCGGAGACCCAGTACTTC | CASSETRRGAETQYF
. | TRBJ2-5 | TRBV7-8 | 15 | . | TGTGCCAGCAGCTTAGGGTTCACCGAGGAGGAGACCCAGTACTTC | CASSLGFTEEETQYF
. | TRBJ1-2 | TRBV24-1 | 14 | . | TGTGCCACCAGTGCCTCCGGGACCCTCTTGGGCTACACCTTC | CATSASGTLLGYTF
. | TRBJ2-7 | TRBV7-8 | 15 | . | TGTGCCAGCAGCCCTCCGGGGAGTAGCTCCTACGAGCAGTACTTC | CASSPPGSSSYEQYF
. | TRBJ2-7 | TRBV11-2 | 16 | many | TGTGCCAGCAGCTTACGCGGGGCACCGGCCCCCTACGAGCAGTACTTC | CASSLRGAPAPYEQYF
TRBD1 | TRBJ2-3 | TRBV30 | 16 | . | TGTGCCTGGAGTGGAGGCACCGGGACAGGAGGGGATACGCAGTATTTT | CAWSGGTGTGGDTQYF
TRBD1 | TRBJ2-1 | TRBV5-8 | 17 | . | TGTGCCAGCAGCCACTGGGAGGCGGGACAGGGGGTCAATGAGCAGTTCTTC | CASSHWEAGQGVNEQFF
. | TRBJ2-1 | TRBV19 | 12 | . | TGTGCCAGTAGTGAGGGGTACAATGAGCAGTTCTTC | CASSEGYNEQFF
. | TRBJ2-1 | TRBV29-1 | 17 | many | TGCAGCGTTGAACGGGGGGCAAACCCGTCCTCCTACAATGAGCAGTTCTTC | CSVERGANPSSYNEQFF
. | TRBJ1-6 | TRBV7-6 | 14 | . | TGTGCCAGCAGCTTAAGACGGACTAATTCACCCCTCCACTTT | CASSLRRTNSPLHF
. | TRBJ2-7 | TRBV7-9 | 13 | few | TGTGCCAGCAGCTACCCCAGCCGGGTCGAGCAGTACTTC | CASSYPSRVEQYF
TRBD2 | TRBJ2-1 | TRBV2 | 15 | few | TGTGCCAGCAGTGTAACCATAGCGGGGGTCAATGAGCAGTTCTTC | CASSVTIAGVNEQFF
TRBD2 | TRBJ2-1 | TRBV6-2/TRBV6-3 | 16 | many | TGTGCCAGCAGTCCGACTAGCGGGAACTCCTACAATGAGCAGTTCTTC | CASSPTSGNSYNEQFF
TRBD2 | TRBJ2-7 | TRBV7-2 | 18 | . | TGCGCCAGCAGCTTAGGTGGTCTAGCGGGAGGTCAATACTACGAGCAGTACTTC | CASSLGGLAGGQYYEQYF
. | TRBJ2-2 | TRBV19 | 13 | . | TGTGCCAGTAGTATAGGCGGTCCGGTGGAGCTGTTTTTT | CASSIGGPVELFF
. | TRBJ2-7 | TRBV7-2 | 15 | . | TGTGCCAGCAGCCCGGGTTGGGGCCAGCTTTCCGAGCAGTACTTC | CASSPGWGQLSEQYF
TRBD2 | TRBJ2-7 | TRBV13 | 15 | . | TGTGCCAGCAGCAAAGGACTAGCGGGAGGCTACGAGCAGTACTTC | CASSKGLAGGYEQYF
. | TRBJ2-3 | TRBV7-2 | 13 | . | TGTGCCAGCAGCTTACCACCCCAAGATACGCAGTATTTT | CASSLPPQDTQYF
TRBD2 | TRBJ2-7 | TRBV7-2 | 15 | . | TGTGCCAGCAGCTCAAGACTAGCGGGGGGGCGGGAGCAGTACTTC | CASSSRLAGGREQYF
TRBD1 | TRBJ2-3 | TRBV6-7 | 14 | many | TGTGCCAGCAGAACAGGGGGCGCGACAGATACGCAGTATTTT | CASRTGGATDTQYF